This TCR beta chain was identified during a study of blood T cell repertoires in COVID-19. Across the whole study: Material from acute and convalescent COVID-19 was sourced from the United States, Italy and Spain.

Source study methods: For nucleated cells, counts were estimated from reference gene primer amplification. The assay was immunoSEQ multiplex PCR, and TCRdb's table has in-frame clones only and misses some. V, J and clone size were drawn from that table, and D and trimming were deduced from the DNA. The data show 110,000 to 150,000 clones, 65% to 85% seen once. The sequenced sample consisted of peripheral blood. The receptor was isolated from a man between 45 and 60 years old with active or convalescent COVID-19.

The CDR3 loop is CASSIAAVGAYEQYF. The CDR3 bases are TGTGCCAGTAGTATCGCAGCGGTGGGCGCCTACGAGCAGTACTTC. The chain combines TRBV19 with TRBJ2-7; tentative D call: TRBD2 (5 bases). The CDR3 consists of 15 residues. The germline V gene encodes CDR1 LNHDA and CDR2 SQIVND (reference sequence). V was shortened by 3 bases and J by 2 bases, with 14 bases between the two germline ends.